These T cell receptor beta chains were read from a single sample in a study of blood T cell repertoires in COVID-19. The assay was immunoSEQ multiplex PCR, and TCRdb's table has in-frame clones only and misses some. In the table there are about 280,000 clones, almost 85% of which are singletons. Sequencing input: peripheral blood. These receptors all stem from a man in his fifties with active or convalescent COVID-19. Each CDR3 is given with its conserved first and last residue. A D gene is named only where the DNA matches it firmly. A row's size may be missing; if present it is once, few, many or a size class.

few	TRBJ1-2	14	TRBV6-5	-	TGTGCCAGCAGTTACTTGGGGCAGGACTATGGCTACACCTTC	CASSYLGQDYGYTF
-	TRBJ1-5	17	TRBV18	-	TGTGCCAGCTCACCACAGGAAAAGGGACAAGGGCCTCAGCCCCAGCATTTT	CASSPQEKGQGPQPQHF
-	TRBJ1-1	15	TRBV5-1	TRBD1	TGCGCCAGCAGCTTCGGGGACAGGGACTTTGCTGAAGCTTTCTTT	CASSFGDRDFAEAFF
-	TRBJ1-1	16	TRBV14	-	TGTGCCAGCAGCCACTACCAGGGGAGTGGTTACACTGAAGCTTTCTTT	CASSHYQGSGYTEAFF
once	TRBJ1-2	15	TRBV6-5	-	TGTGCCAGCAGTTACTCGAGGAGGGGAGAGTATGGCTACACCTTC	CASSYSRRGEYGYTF
-	TRBJ1-1	14	TRBV4-1	-	TGCGCCAGCAGCCAAGATTGGAGGAACACTGAAGCTTTCTTT	CASSQDWRNTEAFF
-	TRBJ1-1	12	TRBV29-1	-	TGCAGCGTTCGACACGGGAACACTGAAGCTTTCTTT	CSVRHGNTEAFF
-	TRBJ2-7	17	TRBV6-2/TRBV6-3	TRBD1	TGTGCCAGCAGTTATGAATTCCAGGACAGGCCACCCTACGAGCAGTACTTC	CASSYEFQDRPPYEQYF
-	TRBJ2-7	15	TRBV7-9	-	TGTGCCAGCAGCTTCTCTCAGGCCCCCAACTACGAGCAGTACTTC	CASSFSQAPNYEQYF
-	TRBJ2-1	12	TRBV30	-	TGTGCCTGGAGGCAAGGGACTTTAGAGCAGTTCTTC	CAWRQGTLEQFF
-	TRBJ2-1	15	TRBV6-5	-	TGTGCCAGCAGGGCGGGACTCGACAGCCCCCATGAGCAGTTCTTC	CASRAGLDSPHEQFF
-	TRBJ1-2	19	TRBV18	TRBD1	TGTGCCAGCTCACCAAGCCGTGGGACAGGGAACTTAGAAACCGATGGCTACACCTTC	CASSPSRGTGNLETDGYTF
-	TRBJ1-5	14	TRBV30	-	TGTGCGGCGGGGGTTCCTCCCGATAATCAGCCCCAGCATTTT	CAAGVPPDNQPQHF
-	TRBJ2-1	14	TRBV4-2	TRBD2	TGTGCCAGCAGCCAAGGCGGGACTAGCGGGAGTAGGTTCTTC	CASSQGGTSGSRFF
-	TRBJ2-1	11	TRBV27	-	TGTGCCACCACGGGTCGCGGTGAGCAGTTCTTC	CATTGRGEQFF
-	TRBJ2-1	15	TRBV3-1/TRBV3-2	TRBD2	TGTGCCAGCAGCCTAGGGACTAGCGGTCACAATGAGCAGTTCTTC	CASSLGTSGHNEQFF
-	TRBJ1-2	15	TRBV5-6	-	TGTGCCAGCAGCTCCGCTGGACAGACATACTATGGCTACACCTTC	CASSSAGQTYYGYTF
-	TRBJ1-4	17	TRBV25-1	TRBD1	TGTGCCAGCAGCTTAGGGCTGGCAGGGGGCTTATTTGAAAAACTGTTTTTT	CASSLGLAGGLFEKLFF
-	TRBJ2-7	13	TRBV29-1	-	TGCAGCGTTGGCCAGGGTGTGGAGTACGAGCAGTACTTC	CSVGQGVEYEQYF
-	TRBJ2-4	15	TRBV24-1	-	TGTGCCACCAGTGATCCTGGGGGCAGAACAAACATTCAGTACTTC	CATSDPGGRTNIQYF
-	TRBJ1-2	14	TRBV2	TRBD1	TGTGCCAGCAGCCCGGGACAGAACTACTATGGCTACACCTTC	CASSPGQNYYGYTF
few	TRBJ2-5	14	TRBV18	-	TGTGCCAGCTCACCCCCGACTAGTTTCGAGACCCAGTACTTC	CASSPPTSFETQYF
-	TRBJ1-2	12	TRBV19	-	TGTGCCAGTAGTGTCCCCAGGGTTGGCTACACCTTC	CASSVPRVGYTF
-	TRBJ2-2	14	TRBV11-2	TRBD2	TGTGCCAGCAGCTTCTGGGGGGGAACCGGGGAGCTGTTTTTT	CASSFWGGTGELFF
-	TRBJ2-7	13	TRBV6-5	TRBD1	TGTGCCAGCAAATGGGACAGGGATGGCGAGCAGTACTTC	CASKWDRDGEQYF
-	TRBJ2-2	15	TRBV5-1	TRBD1	TGCGCCAGCAGCTCCCTGACAGGGGCGACCGGGGAGCTGTTTTTT	CASSSLTGATGELFF
-	TRBJ1-3	13	TRBV6-5	TRBD1	TGTGCCAGCAGGGGACAGGGAAGGGGCACCATATATTTT	CASRGQGRGTIYF
-	TRBJ2-1	14	TRBV7-9	-	TGTGCCAGCACCGCTACCACCACGGGGTTTGAGCAGTTCTTC	CASTATTTGFEQFF
-	TRBJ1-1	13	TRBV12-3/TRBV12-4	-	TGTGCCAGCAGCCCCCGGGGGGCCACTGAAGCTTTCTTT	CASSPRGATEAFF
-	TRBJ2-1	16	TRBV6-1	-	TGTGCCAGCAGTGAAAGGAGCTGGCGGGCCGACAATGAGCAGTTCTTC	CASSERSWRADNEQFF
-	TRBJ1-1	15	TRBV19	-	TGTGCCAGTATCGGCGGGGCGGGAGTTGGCGGGGAAGCTTTCTTT	CASIGGAGVGGEAFF
-	TRBJ1-5	16	TRBV15	TRBD1	TGTGCCACCAGCAGACAAATAGGACAGGGGGTTCAGCCCCAGCATTTT	CATSRQIGQGVQPQHF
-	TRBJ1-2	18	TRBV6-1	-	TGTGCCAGCAGTGAATTGCCATTTCCCATTGCCTCCCTATATGGCTACACCTTC	CASSELPFPIASLYGYTF
-	TRBJ1-4	13	TRBV19	-	TGTGCCAGTAGGAAGAGGGACAAGGAGAAACTGTTTTTT	CASRKRDKEKLFF
-	TRBJ2-7	12	TRBV5-8	-	TGTGCCAGCAGCCTGAGGGCTCACGAGCAGTACTTC	CASSLRAHEQYF
-	TRBJ2-1	16	TRBV10-2	-	TGCGCCAGCAGCGCCTGGGCGTGGCTCTTCTACAATGAGCAGTTCTTC	CASSAWAWLFYNEQFF
-	TRBJ2-7	13	TRBV5-1	-	TGCGCCAGCAGCTGGCAACAGGGCCTCGAGCAGTACTTC	CASSWQQGLEQYF
-	TRBJ2-2	16	TRBV11-3	TRBD1	TGTGCCAGCAGCTCTGGACAGGGGAGGTTCACCGGGGAGCTGTTTTTT	CASSSGQGRFTGELFF
-	TRBJ2-7	13	TRBV2	-	TGTGCCAGCAGTTACCGGGGGGCGGGTGAGCAGTACTTC	CASSYRGAGEQYF
-	TRBJ1-6	14	TRBV3-1/TRBV3-2	-	TGTGCCAGCAGCTCCGACAGTATTAATTCACCCCTCCACTTT	CASSSDSINSPLHF
-	TRBJ2-1	14	TRBV27	TRBD2	TGTGCCAGCAGTTTCGGGACTAGCTACAATGAGCAGTTCTTC	CASSFGTSYNEQFF
-	TRBJ2-4	17	TRBV18	TRBD1	TGTGCCAGCTCACCACCACTGACTCGGGACAGGGCGAACATTCAGTACTTC	CASSPPLTRDRANIQYF
-	TRBJ1-4	15	TRBV7-2	TRBD1	TGTGCCAGCAGCTATACCGGGACAGGGGGTGAAAAACTGTTTTTT	CASSYTGTGGEKLFF
-	TRBJ2-7	15	TRBV6-5	-	TGTGCCAGCAGTTTCGGCGACAGGAGCTCCTACGAGCAGTACTTC	CASSFGDRSSYEQYF
-	TRBJ1-3	14	TRBV10-3	-	TGTGCCATCAGAGACAGCACCTCTGGAAACACCATATATTTT	CAIRDSTSGNTIYF
-	TRBJ2-1	18	TRBV27	-	TGTGCCAGCAGTTTGCGTCTAGCTCTTGGGGGGATCTCCGATGAGCAGTTCTTC	CASSLRLALGGISDEQFF
-	TRBJ2-3	15	TRBV7-7	-	TGTGCTAGCAGCTTGGACAGCACTAGCACAGATACGCAGTATTTT	CASSLDSTSTDTQYF